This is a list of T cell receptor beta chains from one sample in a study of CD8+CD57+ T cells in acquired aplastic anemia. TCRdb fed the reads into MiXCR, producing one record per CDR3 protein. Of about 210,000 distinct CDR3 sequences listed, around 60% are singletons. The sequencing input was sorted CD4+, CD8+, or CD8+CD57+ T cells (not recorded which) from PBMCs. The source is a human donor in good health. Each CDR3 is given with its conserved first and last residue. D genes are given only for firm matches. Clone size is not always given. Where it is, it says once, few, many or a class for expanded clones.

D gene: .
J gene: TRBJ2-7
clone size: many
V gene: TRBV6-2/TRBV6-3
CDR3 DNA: TGTGCCAGCAGTTCCGCCCCCTACGAGCAGTACTTC
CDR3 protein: CASSSAPYEQYF

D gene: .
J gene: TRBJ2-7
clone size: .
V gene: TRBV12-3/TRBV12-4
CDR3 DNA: TGCGCCAGCAGTTTATTTTCGGGGACGGTCGACTACGAGCAGTACTTC
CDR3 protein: CASSLFSGTVDYEQYF

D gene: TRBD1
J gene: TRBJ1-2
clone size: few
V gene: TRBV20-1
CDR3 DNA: TGCAGTGCTAGAGATGGGAGACAGGGGGTCTATGGCTACACCTTC
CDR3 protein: CSARDGRQGVYGYTF

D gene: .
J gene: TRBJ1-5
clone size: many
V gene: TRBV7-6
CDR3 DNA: TGTGCCAGCAGCTTAGAACAGGGTGGGGATCAGCCCCAGCATTTT
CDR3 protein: CASSLEQGGDQPQHF

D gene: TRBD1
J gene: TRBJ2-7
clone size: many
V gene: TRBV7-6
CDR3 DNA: TGTGCCAGCAGCTTGCATCCCGGGACAGGACCCGAGCAGTACTTC
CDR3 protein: CASSLHPGTGPEQYF

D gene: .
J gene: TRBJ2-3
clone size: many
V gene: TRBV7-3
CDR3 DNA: TGTGCCAGCAGCTTAGAAGGGTTTTACACAGATACGCAGTATTTT
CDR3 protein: CASSLEGFYTDTQYF

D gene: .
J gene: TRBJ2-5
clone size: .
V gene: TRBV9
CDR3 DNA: TGTGCCAGCAGCGTTCCGGGTGCCCAAGAGACCCAGTACTTC
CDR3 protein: CASSVPGAQETQYF

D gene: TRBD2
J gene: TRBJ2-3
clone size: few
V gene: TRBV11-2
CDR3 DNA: TGTGCCAGCAGCCAAGTAAGAGCGGGAGGCCGGAGCACAGATACGCAGTATTTT
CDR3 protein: CASSQVRAGGRSTDTQYF

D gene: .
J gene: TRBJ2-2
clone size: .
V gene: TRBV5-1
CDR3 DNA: TGCGCCAGCAGCCGATTGGGACAAAACACCGGGGAGCTGTTTTTT
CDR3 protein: CASSRLGQNTGELFF

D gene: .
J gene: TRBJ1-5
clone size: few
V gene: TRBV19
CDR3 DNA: TGTGCCAGTAGTGTAATCGGAAATCAGCCCCAGCATTTT
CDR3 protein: CASSVIGNQPQHF

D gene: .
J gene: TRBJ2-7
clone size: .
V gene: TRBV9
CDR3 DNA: TGTGCCAGCAGCTCTCCAAGCTCCTACGAGCAGTACTTC
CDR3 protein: CASSSPSSYEQYF

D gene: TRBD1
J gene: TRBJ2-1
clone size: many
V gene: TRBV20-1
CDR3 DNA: TGCAGTGCTAGATCCCTAGGGGACAGGGCCTACAATGAGCAGTTCTTC
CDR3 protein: CSARSLGDRAYNEQFF

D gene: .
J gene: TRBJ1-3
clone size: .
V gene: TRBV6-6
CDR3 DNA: TGTGCCATCAGTGGCAACTCTGGAAACACCATATATTTT
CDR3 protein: CAISGNSGNTIYF

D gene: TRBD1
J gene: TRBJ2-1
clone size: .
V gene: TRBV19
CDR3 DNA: TGTGCCAGTACCTTGACAGGGGAGAACAATGAGCAGTTCTTC
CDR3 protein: CASTLTGENNEQFF

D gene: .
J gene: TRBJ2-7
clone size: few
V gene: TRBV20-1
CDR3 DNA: TGCAGTGCGGGGGCATGGGGTAGCTCCTACGAGCAGTACTTC
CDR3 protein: CSAGAWGSSYEQYF

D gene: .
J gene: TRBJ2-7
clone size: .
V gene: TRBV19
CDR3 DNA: TGTGCCAGTAGTATGCCGGGGTACTCCTACGAGCAGTACTTC
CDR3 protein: CASSMPGYSYEQYF

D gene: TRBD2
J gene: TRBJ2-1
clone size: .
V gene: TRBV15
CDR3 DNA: TGTGCCACCAGCAGAGATGGGACTAGCGCTGTTGGTGGCAATGAGCAGTTCTTC
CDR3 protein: CATSRDGTSAVGGNEQFF

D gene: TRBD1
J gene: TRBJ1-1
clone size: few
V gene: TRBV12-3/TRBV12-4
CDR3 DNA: TGTGCCAGCAGTCCCGACAGGGGTGACACTGAAGCTTTCTTT
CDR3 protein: CASSPDRGDTEAFF

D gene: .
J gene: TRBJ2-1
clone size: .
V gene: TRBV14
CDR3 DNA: TGTGCCAGCAGCCAAGATGGAGCAACCTACGATGAGCAGTTCTTC
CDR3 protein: CASSQDGATYDEQFF

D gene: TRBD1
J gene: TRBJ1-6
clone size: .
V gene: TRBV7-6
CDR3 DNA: TGTGCCAGCAGCTTACGGGGACAGGGGAATTCACCCCTCCACTTT
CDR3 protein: CASSLRGQGNSPLHF

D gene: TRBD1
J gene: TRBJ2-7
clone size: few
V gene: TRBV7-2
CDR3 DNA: TGTGCCAGCAGCCTAAGGGGGCTACGCTCCTACGAGCAGTACTTC
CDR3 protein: CASSLRGLRSYEQYF

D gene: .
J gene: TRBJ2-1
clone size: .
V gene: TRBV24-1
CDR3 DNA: TGTGCCACCAGTGAGCCCACAGGCGATGAGCAGTTCTTC
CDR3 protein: CATSEPTGDEQFF

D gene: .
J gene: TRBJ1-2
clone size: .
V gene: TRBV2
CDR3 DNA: TGTGCCAGCAAGAGGGACTATGGCTACACCTTC
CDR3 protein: CASKRDYGYTF

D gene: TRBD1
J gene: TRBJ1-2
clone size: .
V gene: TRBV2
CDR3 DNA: TGTGCCAGCAAACCAGGGGGGTGGAACTATGGCTACACCTTC
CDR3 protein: CASKPGGWNYGYTF

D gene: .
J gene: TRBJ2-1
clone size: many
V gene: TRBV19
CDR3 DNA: TGTGCCAGTAGTTCCGGGACTGGGGGCCTGAGCTCCTACAATGAGCAGTTCTTC
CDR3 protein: CASSSGTGGLSSYNEQFF

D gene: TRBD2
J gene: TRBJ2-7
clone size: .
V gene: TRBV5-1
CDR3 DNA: TGCGCCAGCAGCTTGGTTCTAGCGGAGTACAATGAGCAGTACTTC
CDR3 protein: CASSLVLAEYNEQYF

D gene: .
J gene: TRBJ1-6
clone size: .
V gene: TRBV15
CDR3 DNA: TGTGCCACCAGCAGAGATCATTTTGCCCTCCACTTT
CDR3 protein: CATSRDHFALHF

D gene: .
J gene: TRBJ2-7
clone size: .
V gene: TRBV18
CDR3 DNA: TGTGCCAGCTCACCACCCGTTGCAGGCTCATACGAGCAGTACTTC
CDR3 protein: CASSPPVAGSYEQYF

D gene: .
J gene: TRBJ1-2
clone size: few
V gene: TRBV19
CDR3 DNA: TGTGCCAGTAGTGAAGGGGCTAACTATGGCTACACCTTC
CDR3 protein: CASSEGANYGYTF

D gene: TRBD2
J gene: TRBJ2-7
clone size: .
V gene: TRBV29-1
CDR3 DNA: TGCAGCGTACGGGGGGGGCCCTACGAGCAGTACTTC
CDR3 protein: CSVRGGPYEQYF

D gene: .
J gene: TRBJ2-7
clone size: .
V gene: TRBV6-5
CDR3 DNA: TGTGCCAGCAGTTGGAGGGACACCTACGAGCAGTACTTC
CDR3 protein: CASSWRDTYEQYF

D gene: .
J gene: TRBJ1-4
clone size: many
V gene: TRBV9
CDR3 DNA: TGTGCCAGCGCCACGGATAATGAAAAACTGTTTTTT
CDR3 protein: CASATDNEKLFF

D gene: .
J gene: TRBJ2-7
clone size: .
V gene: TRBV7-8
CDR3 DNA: TGTGCCAGCAGCTTGGGGCCCCAACGGGAGAACCGAGCGTACTTC
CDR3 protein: CASSLGPQRENRAYF

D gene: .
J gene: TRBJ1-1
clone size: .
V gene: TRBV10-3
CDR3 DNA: TGTGCCATCAGTGATTTGGCAGCCGGGACTGAAGCTTTCTTT
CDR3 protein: CAISDLAAGTEAFF

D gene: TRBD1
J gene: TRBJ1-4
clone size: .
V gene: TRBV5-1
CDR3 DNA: TGCGCCAGCAGCTTCGGACAGGGGGCTTTAGATCAACTGTTTTTT
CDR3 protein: CASSFGQGALDQLFF

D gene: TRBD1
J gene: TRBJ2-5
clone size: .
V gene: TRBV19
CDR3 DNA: TGTGCCAGTAGTAGATCGGGACAGGGGGCCGAGACCCAGTACTTC
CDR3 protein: CASSRSGQGAETQYF

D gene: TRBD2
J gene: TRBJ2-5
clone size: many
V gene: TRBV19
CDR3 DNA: TGTGCCAGTAGTATAGAGAAAACTAGCGGGCAAGAGACCCAGTACTTC
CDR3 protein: CASSIEKTSGQETQYF

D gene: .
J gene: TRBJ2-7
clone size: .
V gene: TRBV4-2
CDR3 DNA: TGTGCCAGCAGCCACAGGGAAAACAACGAGCAGTACTTC
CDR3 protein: CASSHRENNEQYF

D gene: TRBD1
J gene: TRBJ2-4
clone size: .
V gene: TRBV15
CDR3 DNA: TGTGCCACCAGCAACACAGGGGGAGGCAAAAACATTCAGTACTTC
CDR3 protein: CATSNTGGGKNIQYF

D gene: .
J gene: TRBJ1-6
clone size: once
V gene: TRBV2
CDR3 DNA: TGTGCCACCGCAACTAGCGGGAGCTCCTATAATTCACCCCTCCACTTT
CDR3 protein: CATATSGSSYNSPLHF

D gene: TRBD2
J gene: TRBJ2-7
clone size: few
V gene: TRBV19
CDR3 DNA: TGTGCCAGTAGTCATAGCGGGAGACGTACCTACGAGCAGTACTTC
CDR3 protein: CASSHSGRRTYEQYF

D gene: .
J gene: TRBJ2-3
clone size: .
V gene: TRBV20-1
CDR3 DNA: TGCAGTTCTGGCGGGACAGCCCAGGATACGCAGTATTTT
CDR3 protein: CSSGGTAQDTQYF

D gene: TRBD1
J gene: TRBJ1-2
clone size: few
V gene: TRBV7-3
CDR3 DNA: TGTGCCAGCAGCACCGGGACAGGGGGCTATGGCTACACCTTC
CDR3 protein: CASSTGTGGYGYTF

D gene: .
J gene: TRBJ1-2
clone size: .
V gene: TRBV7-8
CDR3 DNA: TGTGCCAGCAGCTCCTACGTGGGGGGGGAGGATGGCTACACCTTC
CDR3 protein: CASSSYVGGEDGYTF

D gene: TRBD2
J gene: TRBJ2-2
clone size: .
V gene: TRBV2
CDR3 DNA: TGTGCCAGTAGAGAACTAGCGGGAGGTCCGAACACCGGGGAGCTGTTTTTT
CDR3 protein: CASRELAGGPNTGELFF

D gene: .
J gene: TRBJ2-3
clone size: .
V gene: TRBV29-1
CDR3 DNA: TGCAGCGTTGAATCTCAGGGGACAGATACGCAGTATTTT
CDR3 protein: CSVESQGTDTQYF

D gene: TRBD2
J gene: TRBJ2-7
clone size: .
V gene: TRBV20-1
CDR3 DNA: TGCAGTGCTACAAGAGGACTAGCGGGGACCTACGAGCAGTACTTC
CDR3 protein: CSATRGLAGTYEQYF

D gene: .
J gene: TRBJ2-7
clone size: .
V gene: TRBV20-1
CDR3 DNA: TGCAGTGCTAGAGAAGCCCAGTACGAGCAGTACTTC
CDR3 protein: CSAREAQYEQYF

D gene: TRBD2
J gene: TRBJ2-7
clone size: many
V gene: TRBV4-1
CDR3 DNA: TGCGCCAGCAGCCAAGGGGAGGGCGAGCAGTACTTC
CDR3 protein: CASSQGEGEQYF

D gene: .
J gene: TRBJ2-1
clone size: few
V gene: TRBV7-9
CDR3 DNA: TGTGCCAGCAGACTTCAGGGAAATGAGCAGTTCTTC
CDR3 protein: CASRLQGNEQFF

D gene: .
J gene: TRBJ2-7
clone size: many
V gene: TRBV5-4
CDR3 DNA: TGTGCCAGCAGCTTTTCAACAGGCTTTGGGGAGCAGTACTTC
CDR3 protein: CASSFSTGFGEQYF

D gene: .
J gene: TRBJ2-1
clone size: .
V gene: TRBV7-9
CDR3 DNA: TGTGCCAGCAGCCAAATCGGTAACGATGAGCAGTTCTTC
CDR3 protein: CASSQIGNDEQFF

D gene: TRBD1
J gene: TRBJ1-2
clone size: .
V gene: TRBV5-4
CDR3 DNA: TGTGCCAGCAGCAGTGCCCGAAGGACAGGGGATCGGGGCTATGGCTACACCTTC
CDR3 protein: CASSSARRTGDRGYGYTF